Only one count was recorded for the clone carrying this TCR beta chain. This sample is drawn from a study of blood T cell repertoires in COVID-19. Across the study: From the United States, Italy and Spain came samples of acute and convalescent COVID-19. The analysed material was cDNA or gDNA that came from T cells, B-cell-depleted T cells, or PBMCs.

The length of the CDR3 is 12 residues. V gave up 3 bases and J gave up 3 bases, with 8 bases separating them. Germline V gene data show CDR1 as DFQATT and CDR2 as SNEGSKA (reference sequence). In the study's own analysis: Estimated nucleated cell counts came from reference gene primer amplification. Sequencing used immunoSEQ multiplex PCR; TCRdb keeps in-frame clones, though not all of them. D and trimming were read from the DNA, whereas the V and J calls and clone size are those reported in that table. Among 200,000 or so clones listed, roughly four fifths were seen once. The TCR comes from a woman in her sixties or seventies with acute or convalescent COVID-19. The chain joins TRBV20-1 to TRBJ1-2, with D uncertain. The source material was peripheral blood. CDR3: CSASMRDYGYTF. In DNA form, the CDR3 reads TGCAGTGCTAGTATGCGGGACTATGGCTACACCTTC.